Below, 21 T cell receptor beta chains from the same sample are listed, as sequenced in a study of response to subunit inactivated influenza vaccine. TCRdb ran MiXCR on the RT-PCR reads and lists one entry per CDR3 protein. The table has around 760,000 distinct CDR3 sequences, around 13% seen once. Source: PBMCs from blood, taken 14 days before vaccination. The receptors derive from a man aged 50 or older who received an inactivated influenza vaccine.

This clonotype has just a few counts. The CDR3 loop reads CASSALDDNEGYTF. The CDR3 DNA follows: TGTGCCAGCAGCGCCTTGGACGACAATGAAGGCTACACCTTC. The chain couples TRBV9 to TRBJ1-2; D unresolved. CDR1 is SGDLS and CDR2 is YYNGEE in the germline V gene. This CDR3 contains 14 residues. V was pared by 3 bases and J by 8 bases, with 17 bases between.

This clonotype turned up a few times. The V call is TRBV20-1, the J call TRBJ2-2; 12 bases align to TRBD2. The junction had 6 bases not matched to a gene; V was cut back by 6 bases and J by 4 bases. The CDR3 sequence is 15 residues long. Germline assignment: CDR1 DFQATT and CDR2 SNEGSKA (reference sequence). CDR3 sequence reads: CSAKTSGSGTGELFF. CDR3 coding DNA: TGCAGTGCAAAGACTAGCGGGAGCGGCACCGGGGAGCTGTTTTTT.

This clonotype was picked up a small number of times. The chain joins TRBV29-1 to TRBJ2-3, with 7 nucleotides matching TRBD1. The length of the CDR3 is 16 residues. Losses at the gene ends were 4 bases for V and 1 base for J; bases not matched to a gene: 11. In germline, CDR1 is SQVTM, CDR2 ANQGSEA. CDR3 nucleotides: TGCAGCGTTGCCCGATCAGGGGGTTTACGCACAGATACGCAGTATTTT. Translated, it gives CSVARSGGLRTDTQYF.

This clonotype was counted between two and nine times. The genes are TRBV6-1 and TRBJ1-3; a weak D match, TRBD1 (6 bases). The CDR3 extends over 15 amino acids. Trimming removed 6 bases from V and 0 bases from J, with 12 bases in between. Germline V gene lookup returns CDR1 MNHNS and CDR2 SASEGT. This CDR3 is CASRKGGFSGNTIYF. The CDR3 bases are TGTGCCAGCAGGAAGGGGGGCTTCTCTGGAAACACCATATATTTT.

This chain uses TRBV6-5 with TRBJ1-4; the D gene is possibly TRBD1 (5 bases). Germline V gene lookup returns CDR1 MNHEY and CDR2 SVGAGI. Trimming left V 0 bases short and J 13 bases short, with 12 bases between. CDR3 size: 13 residues. The CDR3 protein is CASSYSGGVLLFF. The CDR3 bases are TGTGCCAGCAGTTACTCAGGAGGGGTTTTACTGTTTTTT.

The genes are TRBV7-9 and TRBJ2-1; the match to TRBD1 covers 9 bases. V trimming: 3 bases; J trimming: 5 bases; junction bases outside the gene matches: 5. Germline V gene data show CDR1 as SEHNR and CDR2 as FQNEAQ (reference sequence). The CDR3 loop spans 15 amino acids. The CDR3: CASSFAQGAHNEQFF. The DNA of the CDR3 is TGTGCCAGCAGCTTTGCACAGGGGGCTCACAATGAGCAGTTCTTC.

This clonotype was seen repeatedly, ten times or more. The V gene is TRBV29-1, the J gene TRBJ1-2; tentatively, D is TRBD1 (6 bases). The CDR3 has 11 amino acids. Germline V gene data show CDR1 as SQVTM and CDR2 as ANQGSEA. V dropped 8 bases and J dropped 4 bases, with 11 bases sitting between them. DNA for the CDR3: TGCAGCCTCTTGGACAGCTATGGCTACACCTTC. It is translated as CSLLDSYGYTF.

This clonotype has more than one count but fewer than ten. This rearrangement joins TRBV27 to TRBJ2-7, with no clear D. The CDR3 runs 13 residues. Trimming left V 6 bases short and J 3 bases short, with 12 bases between. Looked up from germline, CDR1 is MNHEY and CDR2 is SMNVEV (reference sequence). The CDR3 DNA follows: TGTGCCAGCAGCTCAGTTCCTCACTACGAGCAGTACTTC. This gives the protein CASSSVPHYEQYF.

This sequence joins TRBV6-7 and TRBJ2-7; D gene uncertain. TRBV6-7 is known as an ORF, though its function is uncertain. Trimming cost V 6 bases and J 0 bases, with 15 bases left between them. The CDR3 runs to 15 residues. The CDR3, as DNA: TGTGCCAGCAGCCAACCCACCGTGAGCTCCTACGAGCAGTACTTC. Translating gives CASSQPTVSSYEQYF.

The CDR3 spells CSATHSLGTEAFF. In DNA, the CDR3 is TGCAGTGCTACTCACAGTTTGGGCACTGAAGCTTTCTTT. The chain combines TRBV20-1 with TRBJ1-1; no reliable D call. V was cut by 4 bases and J by 4 bases, with 13 bases left in between. In germline, CDR1 is DFQATT, CDR2 SNEGSKA (reference sequence). The CDR3 covers 13 residues.

This clonotype was observed a few times. This rearrangement joins TRBV4-1 to TRBJ2-3; TRBD2 agrees at 7 bases. After removal of 0 bases from V and 4 bases from J, the junction contained 10 bases not matched to a gene. CDR3 size: 17 residues. Germline CDR1 reads MGHRA; CDR2 reads YSYEKL. The CDR3 DNA reads TGCGCCAGCAGCCAAGATCCGGGGAGGGTTTCTTCAGATACGCAGTATTTT. This translates into CASSQDPGRVSSDTQYF.

In its sample, this clonotype was seen many times. The chain has TRBV7-2 and TRBJ2-5, with D perhaps TRBD1 or TRBD2 (5 bases each). The germline gives CDR1 SGHTA, CDR2 FQGNSA. The CDR3 runs 15 residues. V shed 1 base and J shed 3 bases, with 12 bases lying between them. CDR3 DNA sequence: TGTGCCAGCAGCTTAGGTTGGGGGTATGAAGAGACCCAGTACTTC. It translates to CASSLGWGYEETQYF.

The chain is built from TRBV7-2 and TRBJ2-1, with TRBD2 identical over 7 bases. After removal of 5 bases from V and 9 bases from J, the junction contained 7 bases not matched to a gene. The CDR3 is made up of 13 amino acids. Germline V gives CDR1 SGHTA, CDR2 FQGNSA. The CDR3 here is CASSPRGEGEQFF. The CDR3 coding sequence is TGTGCCAGCAGCCCCCGGGGGGAGGGTGAGCAGTTCTTC. The complete variable domain, with remaining parts taken from reference TRBV7-2 and TRBJ2-1, reads GAGVSQSPSNKVTEKGKDVELRCDPISGHTALYWYRQSLGQGLEFLIYFQGNSAPDKSGLPSDRFSAERTGGSVSTLTIQRTQQEDSAVYLCASSPRGEGEQFFGPGTRLTVL.

This chain connects TRBV20-1 to TRBJ2-7, with 7 nucleotides matching TRBD1. V shed 0 bases and J 2 bases; nucleotides not matched to a gene: 10. The CDR3 runs 16 residues. Looked up from germline, CDR1 is DFQATT and CDR2 is SNEGSKA (reference sequence). CDR3 nucleotide sequence: TGCAGTGCTAGAGATTGGTTATTGGGACAGACCTACGAGCAGTACTTC. Translating it yields CSARDWLLGQTYEQYF.

The J gene is TRBJ2-1, the V gene TRBV30; the D is unclear. CDR3 size: 13 residues. Between the trimmed V and J ends, which lost 0 bases and 6 bases, there was a span of 9 bases. Germline CDR1 is GTSNPN and CDR2 is SVGIG (reference sequence). This CDR3 reads CAWSVLKPNEQFF. In nucleotides, the CDR3 is TGTGCCTGGAGTGTACTTAAACCCAATGAGCAGTTCTTC.

The sample holds a few counts of this clonotype. The gene calls are TRBV3-1 and TRBJ2-5; TRBD2 matches 8 bases. V lost 3 bases and J lost 5; bases outside the gene matches: 5. The V gene's germline CDR1 is LGHDT and CDR2 YNNKEL (reference sequence). This CDR3 has 14 residues. The chain's CDR3 is CASSHSGGPETQYF. In nucleotides, the CDR3 is TGTGCCAGCAGCCATTCGGGGGGGCCCGAGACCCAGTACTTC.

This clonotype was seen more than once but under ten times. The chain recombines TRBV7-2 with TRBJ2-3; D gene ambiguous. This CDR3 contains 15 residues. With 0 bases removed from V and 1 base from J, the gap between germline ends came to 8 bases. CDR1 is SGHTA, CDR2 FQGNSA, per germline. For the CDR3, the DNA is TGTGCCAGCAGCTTAGCCTGGAGCGGCACAGATACGCAGTATTTT. It yields the protein CASSLAWSGTDTQYF. Complete variable domain (other parts from reference TRBV7-2 and TRBJ2-3): GAGVSQSPSNKVTEKGKDVELRCDPISGHTALYWYRQSLGQGLEFLIYFQGNSAPDKSGLPSDRFSAERTGGSVSTLTIQRTQQEDSAVYLCASSLAWSGTDTQYFGPGTRLTVL.

This clonotype was counted between two and nine times. The chain uses TRBV11-1 and TRBJ2-4; TRBD2 aligns across 13 bases. Looked up from germline, CDR1 is SGHAT and CDR2 is FQDESV (reference sequence). This CDR3 region has 14 residues. J gave up 9 bases and V 5 bases, and 4 bases lay outside the gene matches. The CDR3 DNA sequence: TGTGCCAGCAGCCCCCGGACTAGCGGGAGCATTCAGTACTTC. Translating gives CASSPRTSGSIQYF.

The V gene is TRBV5-6, the J gene TRBJ1-2; 8 positions match TRBD1. V was clipped by 2 bases and J by 4 bases; unmatched bases: 10. Germline-derived CDR1 and CDR2 are SGHDT and YYEEEE. The length of the CDR3 is 16 residues. CDR3 sequence: CASSLDEDRAFYGYTF. In nucleotides, the CDR3 is TGTGCCAGCAGCTTAGACGAGGACAGGGCCTTCTATGGCTACACCTTC.

The chain has TRBV20-1 and TRBJ1-5; D not certain. CDR1 and CDR2 from the germline V gene are DFQATT and SNEGSKA (reference sequence). V was trimmed by 3 bases and J by 2 bases, leaving 14 bases between them. This CDR3 is 15 amino acids long. The CDR3 loop reads CSARIGPAGNQPQHF. CDR3 nucleotides: TGCAGTGCTAGGATAGGGCCGGCTGGCAATCAGCCCCAGCATTTT.

J is TRBJ2-1 and V is TRBV20-1, with D uncertain. Trimming removed 0 bases at V and 15 bases at J, with 27 bases between. CDR1 and CDR2 from the germline V gene are DFQATT and SNEGSKA (reference sequence). CDR3 length equals 16 residues. The CDR3 region is CSARDRKSVSYNDLFF. DNA for the CDR3: TGCAGTGCTAGAGACCGTAAAAGCGTATCCTACAATGATCTGTTCTTC.